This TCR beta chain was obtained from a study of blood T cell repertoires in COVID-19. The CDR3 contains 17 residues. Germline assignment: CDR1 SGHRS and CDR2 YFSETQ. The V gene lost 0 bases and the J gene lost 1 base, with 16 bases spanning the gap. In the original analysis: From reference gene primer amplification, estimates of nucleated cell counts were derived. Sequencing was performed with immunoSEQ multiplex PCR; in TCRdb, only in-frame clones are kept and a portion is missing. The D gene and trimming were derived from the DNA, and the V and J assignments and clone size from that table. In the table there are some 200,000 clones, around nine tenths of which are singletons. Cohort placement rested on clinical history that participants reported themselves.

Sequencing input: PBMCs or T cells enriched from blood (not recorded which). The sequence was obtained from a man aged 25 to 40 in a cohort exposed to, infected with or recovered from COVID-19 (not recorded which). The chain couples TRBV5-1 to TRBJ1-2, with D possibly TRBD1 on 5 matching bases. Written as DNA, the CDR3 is TGCGCCAGCAGCTTGGGGGGCTTGGACATTGATAACTATGGCTACACCTTC. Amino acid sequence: CASSLGGLDIDNYGYTF.